This T cell receptor beta chain emerged from a study of T cell responses to AZD1222 COVID-19 vaccine. The CDR3 is 14 residues long. Germline CDR1 and CDR2: SEHNR and FQNEAQ (reference sequence). Trimming cost V 4 bases and J 2 bases, with 12 bases left between them. Using immunoSEQ multiplex PCR, the repertoire was profiled, and TCRdb retains in-frame clones only, with some absent. The sample carries about 60,000 clones, approximately 90% recorded once. The origin of this receptor is an adult who received the MenACWY meningococcal vaccine as a control. The sequences come from peripheral blood, collected 28 days after the second dose of the MenACWY control vaccine. V is TRBV7-9 and J is TRBJ2-7; either TRBD1 or TRBD2 may fit D (5 bases each). The DNA of the CDR3 is TGTGCCAGCAGCTCGTCCCGGGACGCCTACGAGCAGTACTTC. It specifies CASSSSRDAYEQYF. Drawing the rest from reference TRBV7-9 and TRBJ2-7, the complete variable domain is DTGVSQNPRHKITKRGQNVTFRCDPISEHNRLYWYRQTLGQGPEFLTYFQNEAQLEKSRLLSDRFSAERPKGSFSTLEIQRTEQGDSAMYLCASSSSRDAYEQYFGPGTRLTVT.